The 9 T cell receptor beta chains listed next were all sequenced from one sample in a study of T cell repertoires in cytomegalovirus infection. Each CDR3 protein is one row after TCRdb ran MiXCR on the reads. Of some 150,000 distinct CDR3 sequences in the sample, roughly a quarter are singletons; the top ten hold approximately 9.9%. Sequencing was done on a sample of PBMCs. Receptors originate from a human donor in good health (CMV status not recorded). Some clones in this sample may be carry-over from other donors' samples.

This chain uses TRBV19 with TRBJ1-2; 9 nucleotides align to TRBD1. This CDR3 is 18 amino acids long. Trimming removed 1 base from V and 1 base from J; junction bases left unmatched: 10. Germline-derived CDR1 and CDR2 are LNHDA and SQIVND (reference sequence). CDR3 in amino acids: CASSIGVPGTGSNYGYTF. The CDR3 DNA follows: TGTGCCAGTAGTATAGGAGTACCCGGGACAGGGAGTAACTATGGCTACACCTTC.

V gene TRBV27 combines with J gene TRBJ2-7, with D perhaps being TRBD1 or TRBD2 (5 bases each). With 6 bases removed from V and 6 bases from J, the gap between germline ends came to 21 bases. Germline lookup yields CDR1 MNHEY and CDR2 SMNVEV (reference sequence). The CDR3 runs 15 residues. CDR3 sequence: CASSRGPGRMGEQYF. As DNA, the CDR3 is TGTGCCAGCAGCCGAGGGCCAGGGCGGATGGGCGAGCAGTACTTC.

The rearrangement uses TRBV20-1 and TRBJ2-5, with 10 bases identical to TRBD2. The length of the CDR3 is 15 residues. Losses at the gene ends were 1 base for V and 0 bases for J; bases not matched to a gene: 2. Germline V lookup: CDR1 DFQATT, CDR2 SNEGSKA (reference sequence). The CDR3 region has the DNA TGCAGTGCTAGAGGGCTAGCGGGAGACCAAGAGACCCAGTACTTC. Translated, it gives CSARGLAGDQETQYF.

The V gene is TRBV18, the J gene TRBJ1-2; D gene unclear. V was clipped by 2 bases and J by 4 bases, with 11 bases between them. This CDR3 is built from 14 residues. Germline V gene lookup returns CDR1 KGHSH and CDR2 LQKENI. For the CDR3, the DNA is TGTGCCAGCTCACCATCTCAGCGTCTCTATGGCTACACCTTC. It specifies CASSPSQRLYGYTF.

This clonotype came up many times. This chain uses TRBV12-3 or TRBV12-4 with TRBJ2-3; D is possibly TRBD1 (9 bases). V was shortened by 5 bases and J by 2 bases, with 29 bases between the two germline ends. This CDR3 contains 20 residues. The CDR3 here is CASSGDRAFRAGVYTDTQYF. CDR3 nucleotide sequence: TGTGCCAGCAGTGGGGACAGGGCCTTCCGAGCGGGGGTGTACACAGATACGCAGTATTTT.

This chain joins TRBV7-3 and TRBJ2-2; no definite D call. The CDR3 spans 18 residues. Trimming cost V 1 base and J 0 bases, with 15 bases left between them. Germline CDR1 reads SGHTA; CDR2 reads FQGTGA. CDR3 in DNA: TGTGCCAGCAGCTTAAGCATAGGACGAGCCGCGAACACCGGGGAGCTGTTTTTT. Protein product: CASSLSIGRAANTGELFF.

This clonotype has just a few counts. This CDR3 is CASSIPGLAGVRQYF. CDR3 bases: TGTGCCAGCAGCATTCCGGGACTAGCGGGAGTGCGGCAGTACTTC. V usage is TRBV11-2 and J usage is TRBJ2-7, with 14 bases that match TRBD2. Trimming took 5 bases from V and 9 from J; bases not matched to a gene: 9. Germline V gene sequence: CDR1 SGHAT, CDR2 FQNNGV. This CDR3 comprises 15 residues. The whole variable domain, remainder taken from reference TRBV11-2 and TRBJ2-7, is EAGVAQSPRYKIIEKRQSVAFWCNPISGHATLYWYQQILGQGPKLLIQFQNNGVVDDSQLPKDRFSAERLKGVDSTLKIQPAKLEDSAVYLCASSIPGLAGVRQYFGPGTRLTVT.

The chain employs TRBV6-2 or TRBV6-3 and TRBJ2-5; 10 nucleotides align to TRBD2. The CDR3 is made up of 16 amino acids. CDR1 and CDR2 (germline): MNHEY, SVGEGT. J gave up 1 base and V 2 bases, and 4 bases lay outside the gene matches. This CDR3 reads CASSYLAGETQETQYF. The CDR3 DNA is TGTGCCAGCAGTTACCTAGCGGGAGAGACCCAAGAGACCCAGTACTTC.

This clonotype appeared many times. V gene TRBV7-8 combines with J gene TRBJ1-1, with no clear D. This CDR3 has 14 amino acids. Germline values: CDR1 SGHVS, CDR2 FQNEAQ. With 10 bases removed from V and 0 bases from J, the gap between germline ends came to 15 bases. The CDR3 nucleotides read TGTGCCACCACCCGACGGCAGCTGAACACTGAAGCTTTCTTT. Translated: CATTRRQLNTEAFF.